This T cell receptor beta chain comes out of a study of blood T cell repertoires in COVID-19. Original data processing: Reference gene primer amplification in the assay estimated nucleated cell counts. Sequencing was performed with immunoSEQ multiplex PCR; in TCRdb, only in-frame clones are kept and a portion is missing. The DNA gave D and trimming, while V, J and clone size come from that table. The sample lists 200,000 to 250,000 clones, 87% occurring once. The CDR3 has 14 amino acids. Looked up from germline, CDR1 is LNHDA and CDR2 is SQIVND (reference sequence). Trimming shortened V by 4 bases and J by 1 base, and 10 bases separated the two germline ends.

The clonotype was recovered from a woman in her late teens or twenties who had recovered from COVID-19. The V gene is TRBV19, the J gene TRBJ1-1, with D maybe TRBD1 (6 bases). The sample was peripheral blood. The CDR3 spells CASSKRTENTEAFF. The CDR3 DNA is TGTGCCAGTAGTAAACGGACAGAGAACACTGAAGCTTTCTTT.